A single sample gave rise to the 3 T cell receptor beta chains below, sequenced in a study of monozygotic twins with inflammatory bowel disease. Following a re-call of the 5' RACE reads, TCRdb has one entry per CDR3 protein and lacks DNA. This listing includes under 350,000 distinct CDR3 sequences. The material sequenced was blood. The receptors shown here come from a human donor with ulcerative colitis or Crohn's disease, or a healthy co-twin of an affected twin (not recorded which).

The rearrangement joins TRBV7-2 to TRBJ1-1. There are 16 residues in the CDR3. CDR1 SGHTA and CDR2 FQGNSA come from the germline V gene. The CDR3 protein is CASSLGFGQKHTEAFF.

This chain uses TRBV9 with TRBJ1-6. The germline CDR1 and CDR2 sequences are SGDLS and YYNGEE. The CDR3 consists of 15 residues. This chain's CDR3 is CASSVGRRNNSPLHF.

This rearrangement joins TRBV12-3 or TRBV12-4 to TRBJ2-5; without DNA, the TCRdb call of TRBD1 cannot be checked. CDR3 length: 14 residues. The CDR3 here is CASSWTGVWETQYF.